These 24 T cell receptor beta chains originate from one sample sequenced in a study of CD8+ T cells in alopecia areata. Sequencing relied on a cDNA template that was reverse transcribed from extracted RNA. Only in-frame clones appear in the TCRdb table, and some are missing; sequencing was by immunoSEQ multiplex PCR. The sample lists some 200,000 clones; nearly 60% were seen once. The treatment denotes: oral pan-JAK inhibitor, 5-10 mg twice daily. The source was CD4+ T cells sorted from blood, collected at week 24, from a patient treated with tofacitinib. These TCRs come from a human donor with alopecia areata.

This clone was seen repeatedly, ten times or more. The CDR3 region is CSVRTDGNTIYF. CDR3 coding DNA: TGCAGCGTGAGGACAGACGGAAACACCATATATTTT. The chain couples TRBV29-1 to TRBJ1-3, with D perhaps TRBD1 (6 bases). This CDR3 contains 12 residues. Trimming cost V 6 bases and J 4 bases, with 10 bases left between them. The germline V gene has CDR1 SQVTM and CDR2 ANQGSEA. The full variable domain, its missing parts supplied by reference TRBV29-1 and TRBJ1-3, is SAVISQKPSRDICQRGTSLTIQCQVDSQVTMMFWYRQQPGQSLTLIATANQGSEATYESGFVIDKFPISRPNLTFSTLTVSNMSPEDSSIYLCSVRTDGNTIYFGEGSWLTVV.

This clone has more than one count but fewer than ten. This rearrangement joins TRBV18 to TRBJ1-5; D is undetermined. Germline V gives CDR1 KGHSH, CDR2 LQKENI. CDR3 length equals 14 residues. V lost 3 bases, J lost 4 bases, and 10 bases lay in between. In nucleotides, the CDR3 is TGTGCCAGCTCACCGGGCAGGTTTAATCAGCCCCAGCATTTT. Translating it yields CASSPGRFNQPQHF.

CDR3 nucleotides: TGTGCCATCAGTGACCAGGTATCCCAGGACTATGGCTACACCTTC. Its translation is CAISDQVSQDYGYTF. This chain links TRBV10-3 with TRBJ1-2; D gene unclear. The CDR3 consists of 15 residues. Germline CDR1 reads ENHRY; CDR2 reads SYGVKD. Trimming removed 3 bases from V and 3 bases from J, with 14 bases in between.

The chain couples TRBV29-1 to TRBJ2-5, with D maybe TRBD2 (7 bases). The CDR3 runs to 13 residues. Between the trimmed V and J ends, which lost 2 bases and 5 bases, there was a span of 12 bases. Germline V gene data show CDR1 as SQVTM and CDR2 as ANQGSEA. The CDR3: CSVERGAQETQYF. CDR3 sequence (DNA): TGCAGCGTTGAACGGGGGGCCCAGGAGACCCAGTACTTC.

The V and J genes are TRBV5-4 and TRBJ1-1; perhaps TRBD1 as D (6 bases). The germline V gene has CDR1 SGHNT and CDR2 YYREEE (reference sequence). The V gene lost 4 bases and the J gene lost 4 bases, with 17 bases spanning the gap. CDR3 size: 15 residues. The CDR3: CASSSAGASGTEAFF. CDR3 coding DNA: TGTGCCAGCAGCAGCGCAGGGGCCTCGGGCACTGAAGCTTTCTTT.

The rearrangement joins TRBV28 to TRBJ2-3, with TRBD2 identical over 7 bases. The CDR3 length is 13 residues. V dropped 6 bases and J dropped 14; count of bases not matched to a gene: 14. Germline V gene data show CDR1 as MDHEN and CDR2 as SYDVKM. The CDR3, as DNA: TGTGCCAGCAGCCCCGAACCTAGCGGACGACGGTATTTT. It codes for CASSPEPSGRRYF.

The chain combines TRBV25-1 with TRBJ1-2; D gene uncertain. The CDR3 has 13 amino acids. From germline, CDR1 is MGHDK and CDR2 SYGVNS. V lost 3 bases and J 2 bases, leaving 7 bases between the germline ends. CDR3 nucleotide sequence: TGTGCCAGCAGTGACGCCAGGAACTATGGCTACACCTTC. Its translation: CASSDARNYGYTF.

This clone is a singleton in its sample. The chain recombines TRBV4-3 with TRBJ1-2; maybe TRBD1 (6 bases). Trimming pared 0 bases from V and 8 bases from J, leaving 19 bases between. Germline CDR1 is LGHNA and CDR2 is YSLEER. The CDR3 has 16 residues. The CDR3 is CASSQELALGGGGYTF. CDR3 coding DNA: TGCGCCAGCAGCCAAGAATTGGCCCTAGGGGGAGGGGGCTACACCTTC.

The V call is TRBV6-6, the J call TRBJ2-2, with D hard to call. V dropped 0 bases and J dropped 1 base, with 6 bases sitting between them. CDR1 MNHNY and CDR2 SVGAGI come from the germline V gene (reference sequence). The CDR3 contains 15 residues. The CDR3 reads CASSYSHLNTGELFF. CDR3 sequence (DNA): TGTGCCAGCAGTTACTCCCACCTGAACACCGGGGAGCTGTTTTTT.

The rearrangement links TRBV19 to TRBJ1-5; D may be TRBD1 (5 bases). Germline CDR1 reads LNHDA; CDR2 reads SQIVND (reference sequence). V lost 9 bases and J lost 3, with 15 bases in between. The CDR3 contains 14 residues. The CDR3 reads CASGAYGDNQPQHF. The CDR3 DNA reads as TGTGCCAGCGGGGCCTACGGGGACAATCAGCCCCAGCATTTT. Filled out from reference TRBV19 and TRBJ1-5, the complete variable domain reads DGGITQSPKYLFRKEGQNVTLSCEQNLNHDAMYWYRQDPGQGLRLIYYSQIVNDFQKGDIAEGYSVSREKKESFPLTVTSAQKNPTAFYLCASGAYGDNQPQHFGDGTRLSIL.

V and J are TRBV7-9 and TRBJ2-2, with 7 bases that match TRBD1. The CDR3 is 13 amino acids. The V segment lost 3 bases and the J segment 6 bases; nucleotides outside the gene matches: 1. Germline-derived CDR1 and CDR2 are SEHNR and FQNEAQ (reference sequence). Here the CDR3 reads CASSFTGAGELFF. CDR3 DNA sequence: TGTGCCAGCAGCTTTACAGGGGCCGGGGAGCTGTTTTTT.

This rearrangement joins TRBV30 to TRBJ1-2; TRBD1 is a possible D gene (6 bases). Between the trimmed V and J ends, which lost 1 base and 1 base, there was a span of 7 bases. The CDR3 runs to 13 residues. Looked up from germline, CDR1 is GTSNPN and CDR2 is SVGIG (reference sequence). CDR3 nucleotide sequence: TGTGCCTGGAGTGAGGGGGTTAACTATGGCTACACCTTC. Translating it yields CAWSEGVNYGYTF.

The chain combines TRBV15 with TRBJ2-1; 8 bases align to TRBD1. Germline CDR1 LNHNV, CDR2 YYDKDF (reference sequence). The CDR3 has 16 amino acids. Germline trimming cut 0 bases from V and 3 bases from J; bases unmatched to any gene: 4. The DNA of the CDR3 is TGTGCCACCAGCAGAGATGACAGGGGCCTCTACAATGAGCAGTTCTTC. Its protein product is CATSRDDRGLYNEQFF.

V and J are TRBV30 and TRBJ2-3; possibly TRBD2 for D (6 bases). Trimming left V 2 bases short and J 4 bases short, with 19 bases between. The CDR3 loop spans 16 amino acids. Germline values: CDR1 GTSNPN, CDR2 SVGIG (reference sequence). CDR3 loop: CAWSSEGLDGADTQYF. DNA for the CDR3: TGTGCCTGGAGTTCGGAGGGACTGGACGGTGCAGATACGCAGTATTTT.

The chain links TRBV27 to TRBJ1-1, with D possibly matching TRBD1 (6 bases). This CDR3 is 14 amino acids long. Between the trimmed V and J ends, which lost 0 bases and 1 base, there was a span of 6 bases. Germline assignment: CDR1 MNHEY and CDR2 SMNVEV (reference sequence). The chain's CDR3 is CASSLSTGNTEAFF. The CDR3 DNA follows: TGTGCCAGCAGTTTATCGACAGGGAACACTGAAGCTTTCTTT.

V gene TRBV7-2 combines with J gene TRBJ2-5; tentatively, D is TRBD2 (6 bases). The CDR3 has 15 residues. V was shortened by 4 bases and J by 2 bases, with 14 bases between the two germline ends. Germline CDR1 is SGHTA and CDR2 is FQGNSA. The CDR3 DNA follows: TGTGCCAGCAGCTCGGGACTCGGGCGACAAGAGACCCAGTACTTC. It codes for CASSSGLGRQETQYF. The full variable domain, with the rest looked up from reference TRBV7-2 and TRBJ2-5, is GAGVSQSPSNKVTEKGKDVELRCDPISGHTALYWYRQSLGQGLEFLIYFQGNSAPDKSGLPSDRFSAERTGGSVSTLTIQRTQQEDSAVYLCASSSGLGRQETQYFGPGTRLLVL.

The chain combines TRBV28 with TRBJ2-5; 7 bases are a match to TRBD2. The germline gives CDR1 MDHEN, CDR2 SYDVKM. J was trimmed by 5 bases and V by 5 bases; bases with no gene match: 11. The CDR3 is 15 residues long. The CDR3 region has the DNA TGTGCCAGCAGTCAGTCTTCGGGGGGAAGGGAGACCCAGTACTTC. Protein: CASSQSSGGRETQYF.

The J gene is TRBJ1-1, the V gene TRBV4-1; possibly TRBD1 for D (6 bases). The V gene lost 0 bases and the J gene lost 6 bases, with 20 bases spanning the gap. Germline V gives CDR1 MGHRA, CDR2 YSYEKL. The CDR3 runs to 17 residues. DNA for the CDR3: TGCGCCAGCAGCCAAGATGGGGGGCCCGAGGGAATCGCTGAAGCTTTCTTT. Its protein is CASSQDGGPEGIAEAFF.

This clone has at least ten counts. V and J are TRBV28 and TRBJ2-7; 8 bases are a match to TRBD2. The CDR3 contains 15 residues. Germline CDR1 reads MDHEN; CDR2 reads SYDVKM. V lost 5 bases, J lost 3 bases, and 9 bases stayed unmatched. CDR3 loop: CASSPAGGGRYEQYF. CDR3 in DNA: TGTGCCAGCAGTCCGGCGGGAGGCGGGCGCTACGAGCAGTACTTC.

This clone has just a few counts. V is TRBV29-1 and J is TRBJ1-2; D is ambiguous. V lost 4 bases to trimming and J lost 1 base, with 10 bases between them. CDR3 length equals 13 residues. In germline, CDR1 is SQVTM, CDR2 ANQGSEA. Here the CDR3 reads CSVGAENNYGYTF. The CDR3 region has the DNA TGCAGCGTTGGGGCGGAAAATAACTATGGCTACACCTTC.

The chain is built from TRBV29-1 and TRBJ2-7; TRBD2 matches 11 bases. Germline-derived CDR1 and CDR2 are SQVTM and ANQGSEA. The length of the CDR3 is 16 residues. V dropped 5 bases and J dropped 0; count of bases not matched to a gene: 9. The CDR3 bases are TGCAGCGTTATGGAGGGACTAGCGGAAAGCTCCTACGAGCAGTACTTC. Translation: CSVMEGLAESSYEQYF.

The V call is TRBV5-1, the J call TRBJ2-2; D is uncertain. Trimming shortened V by 4 bases and J by 6 bases, and 7 bases separated the two germline ends. Per germline, CDR1 SGHRS and CDR2 YFSETQ. This CDR3 spans 12 amino acids. CDR3 nucleotides: TGCGCCAGCAGCCTCCTCGCCGGGGAGCTGTTTTTT. Its translation: CASSLLAGELFF.

This clone occurred many times. The rearrangement uses TRBV4-3 and TRBJ2-7; possibly TRBD1 for D (6 bases). This CDR3 has 16 amino acids. Between the trimmed V and J ends, which lost 0 bases and 6 bases, there was a span of 18 bases. Per the germline V gene, CDR1 is LGHNA and CDR2 is YSLEER. This chain's CDR3 is CASSQDRAGDASEQYF. The CDR3 DNA reads as TGCGCCAGCAGCCAAGACAGGGCAGGGGATGCCAGCGAGCAGTACTTC.

The chain links TRBV5-1 to TRBJ2-3; D tentatively reads TRBD1 or TRBD2 (5 bases each). Germline-derived CDR1 and CDR2 are SGHRS and YFSETQ. This CDR3 has 16 residues. V was shortened by 3 bases and J by 5 bases, with 19 bases between the two germline ends. CDR3 sequence (DNA): TGCGCCAGCAGCTATGCTCCCGGGACGCGGCAAGATACGCAGTATTTT. Its translation: CASSYAPGTRQDTQYF.